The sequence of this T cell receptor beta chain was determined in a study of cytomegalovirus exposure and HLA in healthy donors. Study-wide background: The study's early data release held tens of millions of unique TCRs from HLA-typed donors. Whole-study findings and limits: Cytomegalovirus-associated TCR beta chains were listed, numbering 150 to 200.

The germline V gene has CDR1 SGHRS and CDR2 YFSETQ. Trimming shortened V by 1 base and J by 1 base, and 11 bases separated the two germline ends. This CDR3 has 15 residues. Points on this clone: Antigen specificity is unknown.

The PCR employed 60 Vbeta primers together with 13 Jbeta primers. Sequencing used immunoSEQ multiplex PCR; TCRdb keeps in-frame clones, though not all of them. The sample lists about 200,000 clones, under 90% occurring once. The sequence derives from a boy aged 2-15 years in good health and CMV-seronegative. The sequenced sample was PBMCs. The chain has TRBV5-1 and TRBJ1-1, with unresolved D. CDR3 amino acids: CASSLWAMGNTEAFF. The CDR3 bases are TGCGCCAGCAGCTTGTGGGCCATGGGGAACACTGAAGCTTTCTTT.